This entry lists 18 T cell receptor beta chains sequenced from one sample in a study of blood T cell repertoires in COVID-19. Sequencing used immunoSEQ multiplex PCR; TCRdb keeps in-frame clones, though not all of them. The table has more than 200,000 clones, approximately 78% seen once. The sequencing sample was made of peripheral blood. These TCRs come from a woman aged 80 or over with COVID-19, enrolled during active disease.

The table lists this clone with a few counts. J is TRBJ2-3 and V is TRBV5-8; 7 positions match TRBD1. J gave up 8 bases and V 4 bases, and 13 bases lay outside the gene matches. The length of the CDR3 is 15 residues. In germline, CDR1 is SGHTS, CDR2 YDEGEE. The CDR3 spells CASSVGTVKTGTQYF. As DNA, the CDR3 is TGTGCCAGCAGCGTTGGGACAGTGAAAACTGGTACGCAGTATTTT. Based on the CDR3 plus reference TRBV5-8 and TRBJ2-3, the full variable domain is EAGVTQSPTHLIKTRGQQATLRCSPISGHTSVYWYQQALGLGLQFLLWYDEGEERNRGNFPPRFSGRQFPNYSSELNVNALELEDSALYLCASSVGTVKTGTQYFGPGTRLTVL.

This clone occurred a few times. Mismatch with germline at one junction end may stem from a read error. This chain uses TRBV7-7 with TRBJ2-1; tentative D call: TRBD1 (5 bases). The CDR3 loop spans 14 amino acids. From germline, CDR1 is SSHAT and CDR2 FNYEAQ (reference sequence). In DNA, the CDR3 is TGTGCTAGCAGCTCCTCCCCGACTGCAGGGGAGCAGTTCTTC. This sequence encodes CASSSSPTAGEQFF.

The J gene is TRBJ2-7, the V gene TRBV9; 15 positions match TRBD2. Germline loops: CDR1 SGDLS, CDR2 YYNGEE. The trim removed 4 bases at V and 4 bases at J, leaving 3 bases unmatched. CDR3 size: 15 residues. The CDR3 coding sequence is TGTGCCAGCAGCATAGGGACTAGCGGGAGGTACGAGCAGTACTTC. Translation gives CASSIGTSGRYEQYF.

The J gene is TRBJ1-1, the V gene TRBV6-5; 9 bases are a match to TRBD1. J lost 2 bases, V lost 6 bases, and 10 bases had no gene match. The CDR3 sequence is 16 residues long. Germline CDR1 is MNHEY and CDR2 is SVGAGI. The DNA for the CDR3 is TGTGCCAGCAGCTACAATACGGGACAGGGAAACACTGAAGCTTTCTTT. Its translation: CASSYNTGQGNTEAFF.

The chain's CDR3 is CASSLSLTGVTDSPLHF. In nucleotides, the CDR3 is TGCGCCAGCAGCCTAAGCCTCACAGGGGTTACGGATTCACCCCTCCACTTT. The chain uses TRBV4-1 and TRBJ1-6; 7 bases map to TRBD1. Germline V gives CDR1 MGHRA, CDR2 YSYEKL. The CDR3 sequence is 17 residues long. V shed 4 bases and J 8 bases; nucleotides not matched to a gene: 14.

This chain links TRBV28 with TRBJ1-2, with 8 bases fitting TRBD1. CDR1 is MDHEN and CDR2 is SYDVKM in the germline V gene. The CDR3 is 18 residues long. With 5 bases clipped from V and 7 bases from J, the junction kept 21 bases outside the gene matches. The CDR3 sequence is CASSPVPRTGIGRGGYTF. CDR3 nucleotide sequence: TGTGCCAGCAGTCCTGTCCCCCGGACAGGGATTGGCCGTGGTGGCTACACCTTC.

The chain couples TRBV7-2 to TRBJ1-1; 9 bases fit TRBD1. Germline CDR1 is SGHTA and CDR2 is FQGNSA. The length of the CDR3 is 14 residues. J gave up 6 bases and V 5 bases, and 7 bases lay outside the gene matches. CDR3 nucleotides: TGTGCCAGCAGCACTCCGGGACAGGGATCTGAAGCTTTCTTT. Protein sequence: CASSTPGQGSEAFF. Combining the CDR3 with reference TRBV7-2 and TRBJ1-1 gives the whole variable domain GAGVSQSPSNKVTEKGKDVELRCDPISGHTALYWYRQSLGQGLEFLIYFQGNSAPDKSGLPSDRFSAERTGGSVSTLTIQRTQQEDSAVYLCASSTPGQGSEAFFGQGTRLTVV.

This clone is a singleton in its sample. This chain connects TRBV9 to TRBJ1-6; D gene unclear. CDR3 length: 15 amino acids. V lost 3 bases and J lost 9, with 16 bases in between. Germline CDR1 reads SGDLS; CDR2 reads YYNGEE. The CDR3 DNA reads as TGTGCCAGCAGCGCTGCCGGGAAAGCAAGTTCACCCCTCCACTTT. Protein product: CASSAAGKASSPLHF.

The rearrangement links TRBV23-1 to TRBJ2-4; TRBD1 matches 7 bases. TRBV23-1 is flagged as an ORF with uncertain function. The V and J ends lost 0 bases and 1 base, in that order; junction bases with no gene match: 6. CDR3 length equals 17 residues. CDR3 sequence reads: CASSQSDRDRAKNIQYF. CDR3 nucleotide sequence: TGCGCCAGCAGTCAATCCGACAGGGATCGGGCCAAAAACATTCAGTACTTC.

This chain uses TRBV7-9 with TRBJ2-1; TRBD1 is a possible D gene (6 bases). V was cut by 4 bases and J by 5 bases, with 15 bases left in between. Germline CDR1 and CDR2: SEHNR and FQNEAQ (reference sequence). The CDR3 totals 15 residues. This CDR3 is CASSYRDLGNNEQFF. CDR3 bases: TGTGCCAGCAGCTACAGGGATTTGGGGAACAATGAGCAGTTCTTC.

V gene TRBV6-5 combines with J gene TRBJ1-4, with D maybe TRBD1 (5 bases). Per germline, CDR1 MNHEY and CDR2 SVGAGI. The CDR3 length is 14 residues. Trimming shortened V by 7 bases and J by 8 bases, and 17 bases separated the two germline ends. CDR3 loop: CASIWTPGSEKLFF. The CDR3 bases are TGTGCCAGCATTTGGACACCTGGAAGCGAAAAACTGTTTTTT.

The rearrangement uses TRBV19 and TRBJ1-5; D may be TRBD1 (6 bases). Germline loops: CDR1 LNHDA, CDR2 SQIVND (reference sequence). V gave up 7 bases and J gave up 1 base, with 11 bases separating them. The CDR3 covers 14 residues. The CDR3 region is CASTSGQSNQPQHF. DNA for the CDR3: TGTGCCAGTACCTCGGGACAAAGCAATCAGCCCCAGCATTTT.

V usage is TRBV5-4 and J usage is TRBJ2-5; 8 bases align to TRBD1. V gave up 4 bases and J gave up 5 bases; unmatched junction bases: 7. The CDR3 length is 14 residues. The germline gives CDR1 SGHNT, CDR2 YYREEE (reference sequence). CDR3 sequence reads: CASSLTGAIETQYF. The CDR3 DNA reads TGTGCCAGCAGCCTGACAGGGGCGATCGAGACCCAGTACTTC.

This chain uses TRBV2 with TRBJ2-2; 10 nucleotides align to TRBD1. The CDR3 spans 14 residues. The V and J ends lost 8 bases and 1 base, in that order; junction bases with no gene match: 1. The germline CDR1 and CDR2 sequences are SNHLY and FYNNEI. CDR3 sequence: CASRDRGNTGELFF. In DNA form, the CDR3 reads TGTGCCAGCCGGGACAGGGGGAACACCGGGGAGCTGTTTTTT.

CDR3 loop: CASSWGGFTVSYNEQFF. The DNA of the CDR3 is TGTGCCAGCAGCTGGGGAGGGTTCACGGTCTCCTACAATGAGCAGTTCTTC. The chain carries TRBV5-6 and TRBJ2-1; 7 nucleotides match TRBD2. Per germline, CDR1 SGHDT and CDR2 YYEEEE. This CDR3 region has 17 residues. The V and J ends lost 3 bases and 0 bases, in that order; junction bases with no gene match: 9.

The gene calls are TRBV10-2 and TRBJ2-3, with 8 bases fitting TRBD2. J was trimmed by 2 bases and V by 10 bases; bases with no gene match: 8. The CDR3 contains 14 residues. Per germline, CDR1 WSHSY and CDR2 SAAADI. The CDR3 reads CAIKRGRHTDTQYF. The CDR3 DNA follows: TGCGCCATAAAGCGGGGGCGACACACAGATACGCAGTATTTT.

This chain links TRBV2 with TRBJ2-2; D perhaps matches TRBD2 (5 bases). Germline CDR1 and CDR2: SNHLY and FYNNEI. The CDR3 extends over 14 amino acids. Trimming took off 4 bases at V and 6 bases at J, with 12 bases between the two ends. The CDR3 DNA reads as TGTGCCAGCAGTGGTGGGAGAGTCCCCGGGGAGCTGTTTTTT. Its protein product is CASSGGRVPGELFF. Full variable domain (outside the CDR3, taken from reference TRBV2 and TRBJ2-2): EPEVTQTPSHQVTQMGQEVILRCVPISNHLYFYWYRQILGQKVEFLVSFYNNEISEKSEIFDDQFSVERPDGSNFTLKIRSTKLEDSAMYFCASSGGRVPGELFFGEGSRLTVL.

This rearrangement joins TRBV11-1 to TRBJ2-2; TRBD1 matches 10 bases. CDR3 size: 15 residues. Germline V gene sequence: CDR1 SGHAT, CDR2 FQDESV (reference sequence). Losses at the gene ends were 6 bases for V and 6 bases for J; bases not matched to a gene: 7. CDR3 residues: CASRIGTGVAGELFF. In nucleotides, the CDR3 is TGTGCCAGCAGAATCGGGACAGGGGTGGCCGGGGAGCTGTTTTTT. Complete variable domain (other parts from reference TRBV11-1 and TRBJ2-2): EAEVAQSPRYKITEKSQAVAFWCDPISGHATLYWYRQILGQGPELLVQFQDESVVDDSQLPKDRFSAERLKGVDSTLKIQPAELGDSAMYLCASRIGTGVAGELFFGEGSRLTVL.